This T cell receptor (beta chain) appears in the sequencing data of a study of radiation and T cells in renal cell carcinoma. Study-wide results and limits: Sampling covered only 0.75 to 1 g of each tumor.

As regards this clone: Its antigen is unidentified.

CDR3 length: 12 residues. CDR1 and CDR2 from the germline V gene are LNHDA and SQIVND (reference sequence). Trimming removed 7 bases from V and 5 bases from J, with 11 bases in between. Treatment given: treatment-naive control, cytoreductive nephrectomy. The method was immunoSEQ multiplex PCR; TCRdb's version includes in-frame clones alone and lacks a portion of them. The profile shows about 15,000 clones, approximately 65% of them singletons. Sequenced material: tumor tissue, taken from a patient whose treatment was nephrectomy without radiotherapy. The receptor comes from a man aged 55 to 69 with renal cell carcinoma. The J gene is TRBJ1-2, the V gene TRBV19, with D unresolved. Here the CDR3 DNA reads TGTGCCAGTACTCCAGATTCTTATGGCTACACCTTC. Protein sequence: CASTPDSYGYTF.